The 26 T cell receptor beta chains in this list originate from one sample, sequenced in a study of blood T cell repertoires in COVID-19. Using immunoSEQ multiplex PCR, the repertoire was profiled, and TCRdb retains in-frame clones only, with some absent. The table lists around 77,000 clones, over 60% of them singletons. Sequencing was carried out using peripheral blood. These receptors all stem from a woman at least 80 years old with active or convalescent COVID-19.

A single count supports this clone. V usage is TRBV30 and J usage is TRBJ1-4, with unresolved D. CDR3 length equals 15 residues. Trimming took 2 bases from V and 3 from J, leaving 13 bases between them. Germline CDR1 and CDR2: GTSNPN and SVGIG (reference sequence). The DNA for the CDR3 is TGTGCCTGGAGTCCCAAAATCGGGGCTAATGAAAAACTGTTTTTT. This encodes CAWSPKIGANEKLFF.

The gene calls are TRBV28 and TRBJ2-7; possible D gene TRBD1, 6 bases. From germline, CDR1 is MDHEN and CDR2 SYDVKM. The CDR3 runs to 14 residues. Trimming removed 7 bases from V and 1 base from J, with 14 bases in between. In nucleotides, the CDR3 is TGTGCCAGCACAGTACAGGGATCTTCCTACGAGCAGTACTTC. Its protein product is CASTVQGSSYEQYF.

This chain joins TRBV9 and TRBJ2-1; tentative D call: TRBD1 (5 bases). This CDR3 has 15 residues. V lost 0 bases and J lost 2, with 9 bases in between. CDR1 is SGDLS, CDR2 YYNGEE, per germline. CDR3 nucleotides: TGTGCCAGCAGCGTAGCTATGGGGCCCTACAATGAGCAGTTCTTC. It translates to CASSVAMGPYNEQFF.

J is TRBJ2-7 and V is TRBV7-9; TRBD2 might be the D (5 bases). The CDR3 spans 14 residues. The germline V gene encodes CDR1 SEHNR and CDR2 FQNEAQ (reference sequence). Trimming took 6 bases from V and 2 from J, leaving 14 bases between them. The CDR3 DNA reads TGTGCCAGCAGTTTTACCCCCGGGACCTACGAGCAGTACTTC. Translated, it gives CASSFTPGTYEQYF. Based on the CDR3 plus reference TRBV7-9 and TRBJ2-7, the full variable domain is DTGVSQNPRHKITKRGQNVTFRCDPISEHNRLYWYRQTLGQGPEFLTYFQNEAQLEKSRLLSDRFSAERPKGSFSTLEIQRTEQGDSAMYLCASSFTPGTYEQYFGPGTRLTVT.

The V call is TRBV19, the J call TRBJ2-7; a weak D match, TRBD1 (6 bases). Trimming removed 3 bases at V and 2 bases at J, with 8 bases between. The CDR3 extends over 13 amino acids. The germline V gene has CDR1 LNHDA and CDR2 SQIVND (reference sequence). CDR3 sequence reads: CASSMGAAYEQYF. Written as DNA, the CDR3 is TGTGCCAGTAGTATGGGGGCAGCCTACGAGCAGTACTTC.

The J gene is TRBJ1-1, the V gene TRBV11-1, with unresolved D. Trimming left V 5 bases short and J 3 bases short, with 13 bases between. Germline V gene lookup returns CDR1 SGHAT and CDR2 FQDESV (reference sequence). The CDR3 has 14 residues. The CDR3 loop reads CASSVVEGHTEAFF. The CDR3 DNA reads TGTGCCAGCAGCGTCGTCGAGGGTCACACTGAAGCTTTCTTT.

The chain joins TRBV4-3 to TRBJ1-3; D unclear. Trimming removed 0 bases from V and 0 bases from J, with 12 bases in between. The germline V gene encodes CDR1 LGHNA and CDR2 YSLEER. This CDR3 has 17 residues. The DNA of the CDR3 is TGCGCCAGCAGCCAAGAGTTATCCTACTACTCTGGAAACACCATATATTTT. Encoded protein: CASSQELSYYSGNTIYF.

In this sample, this clone turned up a few times. The CDR3 region is CASSEQGTGGNEQYF. DNA of the CDR3: TGTGCCAGCAGTGAACAAGGGACAGGGGGGAACGAGCAGTACTTC. The rearrangement uses TRBV6-1 and TRBJ2-7, with 11 bases lining up with TRBD1. This CDR3 has 15 amino acids. V was clipped by 2 bases and J by 5 bases; unmatched bases: 5. In germline, CDR1 is MNHNS, CDR2 SASEGT.

The chain recombines TRBV2 with TRBJ2-7; TRBD1 matches 7 bases. The V gene end was trimmed by 6 bases and the J gene end by 7 bases; junction bases not matched to a gene: 12. CDR1 SNHLY and CDR2 FYNNEI come from the germline V gene. CDR3 size: 14 residues. CDR3 residues: CASRDRVLSGEQYF. The CDR3 DNA reads as TGTGCCAGCAGAGACAGGGTCCTGTCTGGGGAGCAGTACTTC.

The rearrangement links TRBV7-9 to TRBJ1-1; D may be TRBD1 (6 bases). The V end lost 4 bases, the J end lost 3 bases, and 15 bases lay between the germline ends. Germline CDR1 is SEHNR and CDR2 is FQNEAQ (reference sequence). The CDR3 extends over 15 amino acids. In DNA form, the CDR3 reads TGTGCCAGCAGCTATCTCAGGGGTACCCACACTGAAGCTTTCTTT. It yields the protein CASSYLRGTHTEAFF.

This chain uses TRBV30 with TRBJ1-5; 11 bases map to TRBD1. Trimming at V came to 2 bases and at J to 2 bases, leaving 11 bases not matched to a gene. Germline CDR1 reads GTSNPN; CDR2 reads SVGIG (reference sequence). The CDR3 is made up of 18 amino acids. CDR3 sequence: CAWSTGTGGSAGNQPQHF. CDR3 DNA sequence: TGTGCCTGGAGTACCGGGACAGGGGGTTCGGCGGGCAATCAGCCCCAGCATTTT.

This clone has more than one count but fewer than ten. Here the CDR3 DNA reads TGTGCCAGCAGTTCAACCAAAACAGGGGATAACACTGAAGCTTTCTTT. Residues: CASSSTKTGDNTEAFF. The gene calls are TRBV27 and TRBJ1-1, with 7 bases aligning to TRBD1. Germline V gene sequence: CDR1 MNHEY, CDR2 SMNVEV (reference sequence). V shed 4 bases, J shed 2 bases, and the junction held 10 bases outside the gene matches. This CDR3 has 16 amino acids.

This clone was recorded once. The chain combines TRBV7-9 with TRBJ2-2; D ambiguous. The CDR3 is made up of 13 amino acids. The V end lost 5 bases, the J end lost 4 bases, and 8 bases lay between the germline ends. The germline gives CDR1 SEHNR, CDR2 FQNEAQ (reference sequence). The DNA for the CDR3 is TGTGCCAGCAGCCGAGAAGTCACCGGGGAGCTGTTTTTT. This sequence encodes CASSREVTGELFF. The whole variable domain, remainder taken from reference TRBV7-9 and TRBJ2-2, is DTGVSQNPRHKITKRGQNVTFRCDPISEHNRLYWYRQTLGQGPEFLTYFQNEAQLEKSRLLSDRFSAERPKGSFSTLEIQRTEQGDSAMYLCASSREVTGELFFGEGSRLTVL.

The chain couples TRBV6-1 to TRBJ2-5; no clear D gene. Trimming pared 3 bases from V and 5 bases from J, leaving 7 bases between. Germline CDR1 MNHNS, CDR2 SASEGT. CDR3 length: 12 residues. The DNA for the CDR3 is TGTGCCAGCAGTGAGGCCTTGGAGACCCAGTACTTC. Amino acids: CASSEALETQYF.

The rearrangement joins TRBV5-1 to TRBJ1-1; D gene ambiguous. V was trimmed by 0 bases and J by 0 bases, leaving 9 bases between them. The CDR3 is 15 amino acids. Germline CDR1 and CDR2: SGHRS and YFSETQ. CDR3 protein: CASSLVAGMNTEAFF. The CDR3, as DNA: TGCGCCAGCAGCTTGGTGGCCGGGATGAACACTGAAGCTTTCTTT.

Only one count was recorded for this clone. V usage is TRBV3-1 (or the pseudogene TRBV3-2) and J usage is TRBJ2-4, with 8 bases lining up with TRBD2. With V trimmed by 2 bases and J by 1 base, 10 bases remained unmatched. The CDR3 has 18 amino acids. Germline loops: CDR1 LGHDT, CDR2 YNNKEL (reference sequence). The CDR3 loop reads CASSQNPSLAGAKNIQYF. As DNA, the CDR3 is TGTGCCAGCAGCCAAAACCCCTCTTTAGCGGGGGCCAAAAACATTCAGTACTTC.

The rearrangement links TRBV29-1 to TRBJ2-3; D ambiguous. The CDR3 sequence is 13 residues long. Germline CDR1 reads SQVTM; CDR2 reads ANQGSEA. Trimming removed 4 bases from V and 3 bases from J, with 11 bases in between. The CDR3 spells CSVVNFPTDTQYF. The CDR3 bases are TGCAGCGTTGTGAACTTTCCAACAGATACGCAGTATTTT.

J is TRBJ1-5 and V is TRBV11-2, with 8 positions matching TRBD1. Per germline, CDR1 SGHAT and CDR2 FQNNGV. J lost 6 bases, V lost 4 bases, and 5 bases had no gene match. This CDR3 region has 14 residues. The CDR3 loop is CASSSRQGSQPQHF. The CDR3 DNA sequence: TGTGCCAGCAGCTCAAGACAGGGGAGTCAGCCCCAGCATTTT.

The chain combines TRBV10-1 with TRBJ1-2; D unclear. V lost 8 bases and J 5 bases, leaving 15 bases between the germline ends. CDR3 length equals 13 residues. CDR1 WNHNN and CDR2 SYGVQD come from the germline V gene (reference sequence). The CDR3 reads CASGSSFPYGYTF. Here the CDR3 DNA reads TGCGCCAGCGGCTCCAGTTTCCCTTATGGCTACACCTTC.

V is TRBV6-2 or TRBV6-3 and J is TRBJ1-2; D gene unclear. CDR1 is MNHEY and CDR2 is SVGEGT in the germline V gene. This CDR3 is built from 14 residues. V lost 5 bases, J lost 2 bases, and 12 bases lay in between. CDR3 sequence reads: CASSQRGRNYGYTF. The CDR3 bases are TGTGCCAGCAGTCAGAGAGGCCGCAACTATGGCTACACCTTC.

The chain carries TRBV5-1 and TRBJ2-3; no clear D gene. With 5 bases removed from V and 2 bases from J, the gap between germline ends came to 9 bases. Per germline, CDR1 SGHRS and CDR2 YFSETQ. The CDR3 is 13 residues long. CDR3 amino acids: CASSGLLTDTQYF. CDR3 nucleotides: TGCGCCAGCAGTGGCCTCCTCACAGATACGCAGTATTTT.

The chain recombines TRBV6-2 or TRBV6-3 with TRBJ1-5; a possible D gene is TRBD1 (5 bases). CDR1 is MNHEY and CDR2 is SVGEGT in the germline V gene. This CDR3 contains 17 residues. Trimming took 5 bases from V and 1 from J, leaving 18 bases between them. CDR3 sequence: CASSPARRALSNQPQHF. CDR3 nucleotides: TGTGCCAGCAGTCCGGCACGCAGGGCCCTGAGCAATCAGCCCCAGCATTTT.

The V call is TRBV9, the J call TRBJ2-3; 10 positions match TRBD1. V shed 0 bases, J shed 5 bases, and the junction held 6 bases outside the gene matches. This CDR3 has 16 residues. CDR1 is SGDLS, CDR2 YYNGEE, per germline. CDR3 coding DNA: TGTGCCAGCAGCGTAGTGGGGGGACAGGGGAAAGATACGCAGTATTTT. This sequence encodes CASSVVGGQGKDTQYF. Complete variable domain (other parts from reference TRBV9 and TRBJ2-3): DSGVTQTPKHLITATGQRVTLRCSPRSGDLSVYWYQQSLDQGLQFLIQYYNGEERAKGNILERFSAQQFPDLHSELNLSSLELGDSALYFCASSVVGGQGKDTQYFGPGTRLTVL.

The V gene is TRBV4-3, the J gene TRBJ1-5; D is possibly TRBD1 (6 bases). With 1 base removed from V and 6 bases from J, the gap between germline ends came to 16 bases. The CDR3 length is 16 residues. Germline CDR1 and CDR2: LGHNA and YSLEER. CDR3 region: CASSQVRGMSPQPQHF. The CDR3 DNA reads TGCGCCAGCAGCCAAGTAAGGGGGATGAGCCCTCAGCCCCAGCATTTT.

The gene calls are TRBV7-9 and TRBJ1-1; D gene uncertain. CDR1 is SEHNR, CDR2 FQNEAQ, per germline (reference sequence). The V end was cut by 3 bases, the J end by 1 base, with 12 bases between. This CDR3 is 15 amino acids long. As DNA, the CDR3 is TGTGCCAGCAGCTTGCCCCCCGGTGCGAACACTGAAGCTTTCTTT. Encoded protein: CASSLPPGANTEAFF.

This clone has only a few counts. This chain joins TRBV7-2 and TRBJ1-6; a possible D gene is TRBD1 (6 bases). Germline V gene sequence: CDR1 SGHTA, CDR2 FQGNSA. Trimming removed 3 bases from V and 7 bases from J, with 16 bases in between. The CDR3 runs 16 residues. The CDR3 is CASSLLTGIGNSPLHF. The CDR3 region has the DNA TGTGCCAGCAGCTTGTTAACAGGGATCGGAAATTCACCCCTCCACTTT.